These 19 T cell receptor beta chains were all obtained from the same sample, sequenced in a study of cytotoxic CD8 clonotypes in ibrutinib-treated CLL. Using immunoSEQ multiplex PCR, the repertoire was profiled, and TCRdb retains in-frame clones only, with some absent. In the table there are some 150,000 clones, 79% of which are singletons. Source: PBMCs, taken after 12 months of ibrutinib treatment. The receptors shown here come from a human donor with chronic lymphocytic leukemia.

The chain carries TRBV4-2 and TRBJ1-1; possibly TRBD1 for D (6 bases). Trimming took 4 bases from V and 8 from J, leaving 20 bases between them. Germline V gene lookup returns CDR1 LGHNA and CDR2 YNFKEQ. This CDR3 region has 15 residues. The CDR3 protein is CASSRGMTGLGEAFF. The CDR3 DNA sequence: TGTGCCAGCAGCCGAGGAATGACAGGACTCGGGGAAGCTTTCTTT.

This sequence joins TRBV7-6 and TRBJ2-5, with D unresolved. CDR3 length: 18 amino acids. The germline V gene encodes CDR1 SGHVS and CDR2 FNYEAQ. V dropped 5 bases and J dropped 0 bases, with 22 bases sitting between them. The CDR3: CASSKLLETRNYQETQYF. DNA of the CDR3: TGTGCCAGCAGCAAGCTGTTGGAGACACGCAACTACCAAGAGACCCAGTACTTC.

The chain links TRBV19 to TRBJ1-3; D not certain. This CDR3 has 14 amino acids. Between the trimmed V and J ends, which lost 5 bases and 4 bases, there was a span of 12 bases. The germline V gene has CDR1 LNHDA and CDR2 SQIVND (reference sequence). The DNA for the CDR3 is TGTGCCAGTAGTGGCGCCCGGTCCGGAAACACCATATATTTT. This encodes CASSGARSGNTIYF.

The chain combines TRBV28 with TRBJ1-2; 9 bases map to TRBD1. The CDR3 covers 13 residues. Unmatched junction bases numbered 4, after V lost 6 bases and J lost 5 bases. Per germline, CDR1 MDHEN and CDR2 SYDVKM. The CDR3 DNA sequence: TGTGCCAGCAGAAGGACAGGGGATTATGGCTACACCTTC. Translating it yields CASRRTGDYGYTF.

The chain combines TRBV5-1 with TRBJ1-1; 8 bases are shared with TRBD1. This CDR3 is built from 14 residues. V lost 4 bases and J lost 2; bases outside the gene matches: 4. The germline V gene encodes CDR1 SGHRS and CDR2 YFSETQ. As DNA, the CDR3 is TGCGCCAGCAGCCCGGGGACAGGCAACACTGAAGCTTTCTTT. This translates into CASSPGTGNTEAFF.

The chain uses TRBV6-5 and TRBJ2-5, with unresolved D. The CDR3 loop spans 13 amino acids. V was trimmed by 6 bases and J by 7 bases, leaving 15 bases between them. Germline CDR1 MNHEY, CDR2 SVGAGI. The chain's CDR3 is CASSLVVLGTQYF. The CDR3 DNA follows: TGTGCCAGCAGCCTAGTGGTGTTGGGGACCCAGTACTTC.

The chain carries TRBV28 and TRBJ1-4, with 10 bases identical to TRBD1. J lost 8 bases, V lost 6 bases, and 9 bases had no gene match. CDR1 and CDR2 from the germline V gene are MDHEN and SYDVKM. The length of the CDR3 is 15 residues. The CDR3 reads CASSTTGGVREKLFF. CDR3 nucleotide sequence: TGTGCCAGCAGCACGACAGGGGGCGTTCGCGAAAAACTGTTTTTT.

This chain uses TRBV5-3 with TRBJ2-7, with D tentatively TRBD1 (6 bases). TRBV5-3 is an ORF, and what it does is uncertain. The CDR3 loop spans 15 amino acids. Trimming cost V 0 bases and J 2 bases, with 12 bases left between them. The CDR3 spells CARSLVDRIPYEQYF. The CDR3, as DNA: TGTGCCAGAAGCTTGGTGGACAGAATACCCTACGAGCAGTACTTC.

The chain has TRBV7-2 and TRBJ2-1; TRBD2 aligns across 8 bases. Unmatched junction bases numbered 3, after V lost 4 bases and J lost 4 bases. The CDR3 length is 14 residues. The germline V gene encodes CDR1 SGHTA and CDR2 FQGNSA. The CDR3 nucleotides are TGTGCCAGCAGCTGGCGGGAGGCATACAATGAGCAGTTCTTC. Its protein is CASSWREAYNEQFF. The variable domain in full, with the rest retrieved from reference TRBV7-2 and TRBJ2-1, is GAGVSQSPSNKVTEKGKDVELRCDPISGHTALYWYRQSLGQGLEFLIYFQGNSAPDKSGLPSDRFSAERTGGSVSTLTIQRTQQEDSAVYLCASSWREAYNEQFFGPGTRLTVL.

The CDR3 loop is CASRKDRGPGANVLTF. Written as DNA, the CDR3 is TGTGCCAGCAGAAAGGACAGGGGGCCTGGGGCCAACGTCCTGACTTTC. The chain recombines TRBV2 with TRBJ2-6, with 11 bases identical to TRBD1. The germline gives CDR1 SNHLY, CDR2 FYNNEI. Unmatched junction bases numbered 3, after V lost 6 bases and J lost 2 bases. This CDR3 is 16 amino acids long.

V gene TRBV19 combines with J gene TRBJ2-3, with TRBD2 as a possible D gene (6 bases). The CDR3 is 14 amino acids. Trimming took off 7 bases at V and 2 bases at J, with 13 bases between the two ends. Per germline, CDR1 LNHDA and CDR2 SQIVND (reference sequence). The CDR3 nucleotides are TGTGCCAGTATGAAGAGCGGGTACACAGATACGCAGTATTTT. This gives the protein CASMKSGYTDTQYF.

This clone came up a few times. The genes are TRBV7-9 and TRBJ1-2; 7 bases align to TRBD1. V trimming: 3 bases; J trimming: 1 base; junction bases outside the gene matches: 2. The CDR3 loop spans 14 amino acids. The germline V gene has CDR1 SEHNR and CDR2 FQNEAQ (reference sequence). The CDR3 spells CASSLTGINYGYTF. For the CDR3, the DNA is TGTGCCAGCAGCTTGACAGGGATTAACTATGGCTACACCTTC.

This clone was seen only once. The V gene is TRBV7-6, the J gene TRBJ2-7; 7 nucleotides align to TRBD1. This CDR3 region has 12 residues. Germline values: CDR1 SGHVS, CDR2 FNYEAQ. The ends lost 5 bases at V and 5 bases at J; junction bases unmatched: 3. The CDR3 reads CASSLGQDEQYF. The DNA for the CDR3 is TGTGCCAGCAGCCTTGGACAGGACGAGCAGTACTTC.

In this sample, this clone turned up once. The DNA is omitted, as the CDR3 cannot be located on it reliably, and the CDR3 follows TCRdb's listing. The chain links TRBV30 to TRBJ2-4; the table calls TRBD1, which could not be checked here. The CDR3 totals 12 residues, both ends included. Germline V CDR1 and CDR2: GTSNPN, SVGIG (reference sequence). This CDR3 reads CAWSVGQGIWYF.

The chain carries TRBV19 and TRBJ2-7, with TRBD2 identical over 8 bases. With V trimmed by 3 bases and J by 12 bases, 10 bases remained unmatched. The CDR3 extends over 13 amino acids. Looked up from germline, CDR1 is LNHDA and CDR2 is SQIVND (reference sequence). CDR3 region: CASSISGSFSLYF. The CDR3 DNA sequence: TGTGCCAGTAGTATCAGCGGGAGCTTCTCTCTGTACTTC.

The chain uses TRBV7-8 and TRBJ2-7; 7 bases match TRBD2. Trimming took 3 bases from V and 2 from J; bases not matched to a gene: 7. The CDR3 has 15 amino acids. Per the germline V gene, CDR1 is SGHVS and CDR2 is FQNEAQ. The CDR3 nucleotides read TGTGCCAGCAGCTTTTGGGGGGGGGTTGCCTACGAGCAGTACTTC. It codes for CASSFWGGVAYEQYF. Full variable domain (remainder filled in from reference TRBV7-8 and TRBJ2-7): GAGVSQSPRYKVAKRGQDVALRCDPISGHVSLFWYQQALGQGPEFLTYFQNEAQLDKSGLPSDRFFAERPEGSVSTLKIQRTQQEDSAVYLCASSFWGGVAYEQYFGPGTRLTVT.

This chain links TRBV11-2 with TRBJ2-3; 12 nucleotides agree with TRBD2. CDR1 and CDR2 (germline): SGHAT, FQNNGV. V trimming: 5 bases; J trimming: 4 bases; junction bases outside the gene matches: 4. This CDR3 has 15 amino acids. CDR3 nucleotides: TGTGCCAGCAGCCGAACTAGCGGGAGGCCAGATACGCAGTATTTT. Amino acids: CASSRTSGRPDTQYF. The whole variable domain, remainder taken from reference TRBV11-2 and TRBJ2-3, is EAGVAQSPRYKIIEKRQSVAFWCNPISGHATLYWYQQILGQGPKLLIQFQNNGVVDDSQLPKDRFSAERLKGVDSTLKIQPAKLEDSAVYLCASSRTSGRPDTQYFGPGTRLTVL.

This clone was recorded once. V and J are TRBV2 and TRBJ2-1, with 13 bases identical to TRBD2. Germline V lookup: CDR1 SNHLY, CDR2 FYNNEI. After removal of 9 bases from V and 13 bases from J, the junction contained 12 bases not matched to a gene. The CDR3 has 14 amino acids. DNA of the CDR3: TGTGCCAGTACCGGACTAGCGGGAGACCCGGCTCAGTTCTTC. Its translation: CASTGLAGDPAQFF.

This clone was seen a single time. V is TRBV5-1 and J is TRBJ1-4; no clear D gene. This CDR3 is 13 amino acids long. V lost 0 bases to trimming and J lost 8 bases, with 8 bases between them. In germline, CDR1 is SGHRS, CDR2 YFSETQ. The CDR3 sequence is CASSLGTGEKLFF. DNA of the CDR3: TGCGCCAGCAGCTTGGGTACGGGCGAAAAACTGTTTTTT.